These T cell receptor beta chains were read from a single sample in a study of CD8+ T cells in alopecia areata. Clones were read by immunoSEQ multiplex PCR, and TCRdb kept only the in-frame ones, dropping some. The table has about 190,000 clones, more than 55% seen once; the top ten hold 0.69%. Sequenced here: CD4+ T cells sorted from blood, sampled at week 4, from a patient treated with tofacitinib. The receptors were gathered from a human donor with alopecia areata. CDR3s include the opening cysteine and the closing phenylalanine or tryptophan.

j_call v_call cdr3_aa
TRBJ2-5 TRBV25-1 CASSEFSSSGSVRETQYF
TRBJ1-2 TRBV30 CAWSVPRTADNYGYTF
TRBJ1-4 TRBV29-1 CSVARVGSDEKLFF
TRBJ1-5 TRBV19 CASSSSGNQPQHF
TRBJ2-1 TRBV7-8 CASRDRQPGEQFF
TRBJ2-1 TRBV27 CASSLSTISSYNEQFF
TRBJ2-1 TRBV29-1 CSVGRGYNEQFF
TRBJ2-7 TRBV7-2 CASSHPGFYEQYF
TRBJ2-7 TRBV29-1 CSVISGTGLYEQYF
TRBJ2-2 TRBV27 CASSLPGRADTGELFF
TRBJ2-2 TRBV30 CAWSWGRGTGELFF
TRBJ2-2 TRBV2 CASSMGQGYTGELFF
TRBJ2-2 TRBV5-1 CASSTSGSDTGELFF
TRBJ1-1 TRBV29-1 CSVEVGVDTEAFF
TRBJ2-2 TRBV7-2 CASSPPRTLTGELFF
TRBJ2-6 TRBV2 CASSLDSSGANVLTF
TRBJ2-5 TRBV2 CASSAQTGRGETQYF
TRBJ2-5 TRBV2 CASSRETQYF
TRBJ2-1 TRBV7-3 CASSLQAGEHNEQFF
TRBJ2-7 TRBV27 CASSLFGDEQYF
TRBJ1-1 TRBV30 CAWRTDANTEAFF
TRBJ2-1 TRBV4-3 CASSQEKRYNEQFF
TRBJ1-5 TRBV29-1 CSVGREANQPQHF
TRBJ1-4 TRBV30 CAWSRDRELTNEKLFF
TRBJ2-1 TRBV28 CASSFFPAGTYNEQFF
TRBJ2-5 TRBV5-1 CASSFSGKRQETQYF
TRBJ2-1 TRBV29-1 CSASLGSANEQFF
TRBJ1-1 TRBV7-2 CASSVRQKNTEAFF
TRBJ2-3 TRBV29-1 CSVDDGSSTDTQYF
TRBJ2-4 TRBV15 CATSRTRGGIQYF
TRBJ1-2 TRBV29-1 CSVGDSFYGYTF
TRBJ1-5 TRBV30 CAWGTGVNQPQHF
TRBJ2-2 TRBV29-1 CSVAASVRSTGELFF
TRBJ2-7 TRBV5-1 CASSLNSGSPYEQYF
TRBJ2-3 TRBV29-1 CSVGSRGGGGDTQYF
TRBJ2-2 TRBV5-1 CASSFTGGTGELFF
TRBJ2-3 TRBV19 CASSISGSGTDTQYF
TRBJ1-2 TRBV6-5 CASRSLLYGYTF
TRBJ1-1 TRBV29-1 CSVERGRGTEAFF
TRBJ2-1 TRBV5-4 CASSLRLRGLGNEQFF
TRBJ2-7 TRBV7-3 CASIGGRVPYEQYF
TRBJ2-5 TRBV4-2 CASSQDLPETQYF
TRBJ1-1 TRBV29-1 CSVTGTGGLNTEAFF
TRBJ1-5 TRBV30 CAWSVTGDQPQHF
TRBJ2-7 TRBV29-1 CSVREREVSYEQYF
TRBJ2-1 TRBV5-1 CASSLAGLAASYNEQFF
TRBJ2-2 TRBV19 CAAGQNTGELFF
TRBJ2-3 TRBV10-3 CAISFRSDTQYF
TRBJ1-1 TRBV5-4 CASRPTDGRGEAFF
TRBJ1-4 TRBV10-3 CAISDRGGEKLFF
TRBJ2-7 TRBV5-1 CASSLRRQGGSYEQYF
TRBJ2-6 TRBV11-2 CASSYTTSGANVLTF
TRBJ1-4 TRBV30 CAWSRGSRGNEKLFF
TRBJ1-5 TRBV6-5 CASSSDRGWGNQPQHF
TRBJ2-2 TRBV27 CASSFRGWTNTGELFF
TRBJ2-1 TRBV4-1 CASSQVYSEQFF